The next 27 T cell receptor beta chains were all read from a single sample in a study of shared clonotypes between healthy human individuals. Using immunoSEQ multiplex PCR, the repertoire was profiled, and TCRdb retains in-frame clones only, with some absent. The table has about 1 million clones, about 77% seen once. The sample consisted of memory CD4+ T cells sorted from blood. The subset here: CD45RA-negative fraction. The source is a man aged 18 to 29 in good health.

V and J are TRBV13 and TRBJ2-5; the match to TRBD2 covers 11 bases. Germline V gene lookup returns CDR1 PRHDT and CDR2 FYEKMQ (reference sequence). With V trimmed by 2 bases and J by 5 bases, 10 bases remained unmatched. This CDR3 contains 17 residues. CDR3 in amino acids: CASSLFGLAGWGETQYF. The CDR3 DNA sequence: TGTGCCAGCAGCTTATTCGGACTAGCGGGCTGGGGGGAGACCCAGTACTTC.

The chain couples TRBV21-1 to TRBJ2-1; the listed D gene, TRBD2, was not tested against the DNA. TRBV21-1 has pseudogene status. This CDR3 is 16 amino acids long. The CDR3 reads CASSKGRLAPYNEQFF. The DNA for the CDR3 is TGTGCCAGCAGCAAAGGTCGTCTAGCGCCATACAATGAGCAGTTCTTC.

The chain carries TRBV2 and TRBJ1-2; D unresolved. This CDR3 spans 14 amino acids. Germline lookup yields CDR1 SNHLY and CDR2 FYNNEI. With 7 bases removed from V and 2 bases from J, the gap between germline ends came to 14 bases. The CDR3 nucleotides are TGTGCCAGCATTCAGGCTGAAACGAACTATGGCTACACCTTC. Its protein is CASIQAETNYGYTF.

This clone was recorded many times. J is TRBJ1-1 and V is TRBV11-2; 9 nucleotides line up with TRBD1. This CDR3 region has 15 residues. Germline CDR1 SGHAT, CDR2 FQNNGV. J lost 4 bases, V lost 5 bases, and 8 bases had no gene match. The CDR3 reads CASSPRTGAVTEAFF. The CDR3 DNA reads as TGTGCCAGCAGCCCCCGGACAGGGGCGGTCACTGAAGCTTTCTTT.

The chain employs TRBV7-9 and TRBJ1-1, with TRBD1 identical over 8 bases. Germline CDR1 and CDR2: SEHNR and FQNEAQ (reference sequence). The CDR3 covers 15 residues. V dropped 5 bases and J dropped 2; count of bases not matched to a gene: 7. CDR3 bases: TGTGCCAGCAGCAGACAGGGGCGTCCTAACACTGAAGCTTTCTTT. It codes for CASSRQGRPNTEAFF.

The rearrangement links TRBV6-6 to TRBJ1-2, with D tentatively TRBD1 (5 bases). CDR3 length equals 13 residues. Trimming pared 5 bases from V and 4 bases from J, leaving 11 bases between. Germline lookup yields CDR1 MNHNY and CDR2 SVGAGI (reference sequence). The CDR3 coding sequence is TGTGCCAGCAGTACGGGGACGGGCTATGGCTACACCTTC. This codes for CASSTGTGYGYTF.

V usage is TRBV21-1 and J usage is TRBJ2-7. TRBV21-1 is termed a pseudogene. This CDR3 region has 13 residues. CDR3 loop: CASSKGTTYEQYF. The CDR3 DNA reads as TGTGCCAGCAGCAAGGGAACCACCTACGAGCAGTACTTC.

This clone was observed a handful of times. CDR3: CAISELREQYF. DNA of the CDR3: TGTGCCATCAGTGAGCTCCGGGAGCAGTACTTC. The genes are TRBV10-3 and TRBJ2-7; D gene ambiguous. In germline, CDR1 is ENHRY, CDR2 SYGVKD. The CDR3 runs to 11 residues. V dropped 2 bases and J dropped 7 bases, with 6 bases sitting between them.

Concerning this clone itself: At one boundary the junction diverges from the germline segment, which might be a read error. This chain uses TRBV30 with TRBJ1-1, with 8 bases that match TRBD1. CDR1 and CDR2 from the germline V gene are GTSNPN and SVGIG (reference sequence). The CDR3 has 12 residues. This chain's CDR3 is CALSDRGARAFF. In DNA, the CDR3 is TGTGCCTTGAGTGACAGGGGCGCTCGAGCTTTCTTT.

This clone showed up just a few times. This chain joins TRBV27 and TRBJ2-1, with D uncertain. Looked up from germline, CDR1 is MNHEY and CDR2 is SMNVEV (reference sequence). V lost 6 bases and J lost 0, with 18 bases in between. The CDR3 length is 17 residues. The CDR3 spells CASRPAGGVISYNEQFF. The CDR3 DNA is TGTGCCAGCAGACCGGCCGGTGGGGTCATCTCCTACAATGAGCAGTTCTTC.

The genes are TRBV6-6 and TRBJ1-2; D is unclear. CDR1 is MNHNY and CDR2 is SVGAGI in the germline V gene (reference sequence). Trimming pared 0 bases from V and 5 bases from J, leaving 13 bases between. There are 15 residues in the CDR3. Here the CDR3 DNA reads TGTGCCAGCAGTTACTCCGAGGGTAGATTTTATGGCTACACCTTC. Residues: CASSYSEGRFYGYTF.

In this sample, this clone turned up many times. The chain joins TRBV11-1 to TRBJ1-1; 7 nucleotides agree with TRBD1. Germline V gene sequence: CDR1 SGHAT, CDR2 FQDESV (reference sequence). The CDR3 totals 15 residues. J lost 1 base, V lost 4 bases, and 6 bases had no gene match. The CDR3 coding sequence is TGTGCCAGCAGCTCCTCACGACAGGGGAACACTGAAGCTTTCTTT. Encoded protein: CASSSSRQGNTEAFF.

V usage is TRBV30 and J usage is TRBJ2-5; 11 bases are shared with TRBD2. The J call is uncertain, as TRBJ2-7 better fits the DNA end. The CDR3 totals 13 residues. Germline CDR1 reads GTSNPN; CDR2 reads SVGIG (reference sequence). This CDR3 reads CAWSRLAGSEQYF. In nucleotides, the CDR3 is TGTGCCTGGAGTAGACTAGCGGGAAGCGAGCAGTACTTC.

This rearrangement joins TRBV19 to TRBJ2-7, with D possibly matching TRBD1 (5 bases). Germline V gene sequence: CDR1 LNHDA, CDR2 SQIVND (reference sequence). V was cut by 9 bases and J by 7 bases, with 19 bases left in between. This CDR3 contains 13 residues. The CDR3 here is CASRGHSQREQYF. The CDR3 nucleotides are TGTGCCAGCCGAGGACACTCCCAGAGAGAGCAGTACTTC.

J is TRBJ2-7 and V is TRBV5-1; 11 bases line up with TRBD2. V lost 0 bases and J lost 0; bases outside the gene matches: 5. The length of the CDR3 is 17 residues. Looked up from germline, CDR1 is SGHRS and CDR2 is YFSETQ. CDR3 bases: TGCGCCAGCAGCTTGGCTGGGACTAGCGGTTCCTCCTACGAGCAGTACTTC. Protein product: CASSLAGTSGSSYEQYF.

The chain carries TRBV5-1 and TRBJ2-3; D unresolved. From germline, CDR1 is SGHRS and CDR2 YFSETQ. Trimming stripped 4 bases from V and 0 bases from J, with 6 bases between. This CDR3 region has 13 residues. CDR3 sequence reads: CASSTTSTDTQYF. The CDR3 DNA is TGCGCCAGCAGCACGACTAGCACAGATACGCAGTATTTT.

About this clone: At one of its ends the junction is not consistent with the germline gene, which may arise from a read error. The CDR3 here is CASPRDIRLPNTEASF. CDR3 coding DNA: TGTGCCAGCCCGAGGGACATACGGCTCCCTAACACTGAAGCTTCCTTT. This chain connects TRBV28 to TRBJ1-1; a weak D match, TRBD1 (6 bases). The CDR3 sequence is 16 residues long. From germline, CDR1 is MDHEN and CDR2 SYDVKM.

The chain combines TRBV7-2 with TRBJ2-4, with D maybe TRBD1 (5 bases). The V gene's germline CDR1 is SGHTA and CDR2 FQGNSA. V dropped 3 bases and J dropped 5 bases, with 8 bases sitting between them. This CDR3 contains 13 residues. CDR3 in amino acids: CASSFSTENIQYF. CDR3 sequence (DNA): TGTGCCAGCAGCTTCTCGACAGAAAACATTCAGTACTTC. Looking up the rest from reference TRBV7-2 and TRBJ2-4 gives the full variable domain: GAGVSQSPSNKVTEKGKDVELRCDPISGHTALYWYRQSLGQGLEFLIYFQGNSAPDKSGLPSDRFSAERTGGSVSTLTIQRTQQEDSAVYLCASSFSTENIQYFGAGTRLSVL.

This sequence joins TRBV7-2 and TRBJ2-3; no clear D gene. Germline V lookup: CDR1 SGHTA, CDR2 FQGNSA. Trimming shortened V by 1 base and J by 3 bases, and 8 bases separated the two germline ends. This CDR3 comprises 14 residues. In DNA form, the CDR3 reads TGTGCCAGCAGCTTAGTGTCAGCGACAGATACGCAGTATTTT. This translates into CASSLVSATDTQYF.

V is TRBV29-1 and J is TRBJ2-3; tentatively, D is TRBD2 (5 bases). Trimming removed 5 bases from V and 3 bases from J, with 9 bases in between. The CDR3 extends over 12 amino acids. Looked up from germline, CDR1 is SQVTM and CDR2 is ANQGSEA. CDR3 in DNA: TGCAGCGTTCGAGAGGGAACAGATACGCAGTATTTT. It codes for CSVREGTDTQYF.

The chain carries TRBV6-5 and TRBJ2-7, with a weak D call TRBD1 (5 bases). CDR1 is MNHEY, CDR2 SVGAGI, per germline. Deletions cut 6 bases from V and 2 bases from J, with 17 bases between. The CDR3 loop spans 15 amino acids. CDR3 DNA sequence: TGTGCCAGCAGCCCCAAGGGGTTTTTGGCCTACGAGCAGTACTTC. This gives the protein CASSPKGFLAYEQYF.

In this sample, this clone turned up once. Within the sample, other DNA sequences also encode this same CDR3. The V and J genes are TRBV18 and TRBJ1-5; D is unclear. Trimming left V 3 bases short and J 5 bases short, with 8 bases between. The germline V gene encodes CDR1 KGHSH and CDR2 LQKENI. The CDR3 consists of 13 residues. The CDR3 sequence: CASSPGLDQPQHF. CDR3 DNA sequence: TGTGCCAGCTCACCCGGTTTGGATCAGCCCCAGCATTTT.

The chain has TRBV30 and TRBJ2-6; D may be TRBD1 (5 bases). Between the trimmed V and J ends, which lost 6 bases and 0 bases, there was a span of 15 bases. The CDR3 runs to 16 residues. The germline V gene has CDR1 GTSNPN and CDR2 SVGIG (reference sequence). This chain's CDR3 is CACSQGSSSGANVLTF. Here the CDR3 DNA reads TGTGCCTGTTCCCAGGGATCTAGCTCTGGGGCCAACGTCCTGACTTTC. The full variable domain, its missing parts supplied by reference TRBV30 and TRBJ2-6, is SQTIHQWPATLVQPVGSPLSLECTVEGTSNPNLYWYRQAAGRGLQLLFYSVGIGQISSEVPQNLSASRPQDRQFILSSKKLLLSDSGFYLCACSQGSSSGANVLTFGAGSRLTVL.

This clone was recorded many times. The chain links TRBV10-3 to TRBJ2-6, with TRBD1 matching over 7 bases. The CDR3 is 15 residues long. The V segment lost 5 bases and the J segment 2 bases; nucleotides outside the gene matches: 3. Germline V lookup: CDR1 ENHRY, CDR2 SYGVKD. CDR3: CAISTQGAGANVLTF. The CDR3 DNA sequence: TGTGCCATCAGTACCCAGGGGGCTGGGGCCAACGTCCTGACTTTC.

The CDR3 protein is CASSGLQETQYF. In DNA form, the CDR3 reads TGTGCCAGCTCGGGACTCCAAGAGACCCAGTACTTC. The chain joins TRBV18 to TRBJ2-5, with D maybe TRBD2 (6 bases). Germline loops: CDR1 KGHSH, CDR2 LQKENI. The V gene lost 6 bases and the J gene lost 1 base, with 6 bases spanning the gap. The CDR3 contains 12 residues.

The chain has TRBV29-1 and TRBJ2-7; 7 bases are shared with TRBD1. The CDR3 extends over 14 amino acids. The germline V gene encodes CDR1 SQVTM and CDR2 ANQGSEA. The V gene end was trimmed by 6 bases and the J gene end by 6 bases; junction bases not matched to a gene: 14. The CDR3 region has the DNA TGCAGCGTGGGTAGCGAGACAGGGCCTTCCGAGCAGTACTTC. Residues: CSVGSETGPSEQYF.

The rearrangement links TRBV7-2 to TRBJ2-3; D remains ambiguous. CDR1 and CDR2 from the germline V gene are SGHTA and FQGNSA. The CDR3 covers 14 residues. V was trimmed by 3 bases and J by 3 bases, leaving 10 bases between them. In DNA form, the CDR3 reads TGTGCCAGCAGCTTGGCCATTACTACAGATACGCAGTATTTT. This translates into CASSLAITTDTQYF.